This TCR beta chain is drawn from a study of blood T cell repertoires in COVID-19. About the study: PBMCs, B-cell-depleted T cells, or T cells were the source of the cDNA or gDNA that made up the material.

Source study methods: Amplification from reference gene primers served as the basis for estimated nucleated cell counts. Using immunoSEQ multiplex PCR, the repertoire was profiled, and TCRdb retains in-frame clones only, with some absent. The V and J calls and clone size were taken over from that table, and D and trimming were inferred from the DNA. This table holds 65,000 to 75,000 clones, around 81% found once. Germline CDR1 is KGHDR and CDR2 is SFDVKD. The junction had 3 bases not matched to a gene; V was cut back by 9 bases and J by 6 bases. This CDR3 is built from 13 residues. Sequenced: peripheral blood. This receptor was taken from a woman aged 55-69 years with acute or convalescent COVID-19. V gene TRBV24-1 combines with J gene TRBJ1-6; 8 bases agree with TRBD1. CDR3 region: CATQGAGNSPLHF. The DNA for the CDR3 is TGTGCCACCCAGGGGGCAGGTAATTCACCCCTCCACTTT.